The 29 T cell receptor beta chains presented below share a single source sample, sequenced in a study of human T cells and chemical hapten exposure. Time point specified: patch test 1, 2 weeks after DPC sensitization. As for treatment: therapeutic diphenylcyclopropenone sensitization with weekly scalp DPC. TCRdb itself ran the RACE reads through MiXCR, one entry per CDR3 protein. The data hold about 380,000 distinct CDR3 sequences, with approximately 5.1% observed a single time. The sequencing used whole blood, collected in connection with sensitization to the hapten diphenylcyclopropenone (DPC). These receptors all stem from a woman aged 45-65 years with alopecia areata. Some clones in this sample may be carry-over from other donors' samples.

In DNA form, the CDR3 reads TGTGCCAGCAGCCATAACGGGGCACTTGGCTACACCTTC. Translation gives CASSHNGALGYTF. The chain has TRBV5-4 and TRBJ1-2; a weak D match, TRBD1 (5 bases). CDR3 length: 13 residues. Germline V gives CDR1 SGHNT, CDR2 YYREEE (reference sequence). V was clipped by 4 bases and J by 7 bases, with 14 bases between them.

This clonotype has at least ten counts. The chain carries TRBV12-5 and TRBJ1-2; no clear D. Trimming removed 1 base from V and 9 bases from J, with 9 bases in between. Germline V gives CDR1 LGHNT, CDR2 FRNRAP. The CDR3 runs 12 residues. CDR3 loop: CASGLDMGSYTF. The CDR3 nucleotides read TGTGCTAGTGGTTTGGACATGGGTAGCTACACCTTC. Complete variable domain (other parts from reference TRBV12-5 and TRBJ1-2): DARVTQTPRHKVTEMGQEVTMRCQPILGHNTVFWYRQTMMQGLELLAYFRNRAPLDDSGMPKDRFSAEMPDATLATLKIQPSEPRDSAVYFCASGLDMGSYTFGSGTRLTVV.

This clonotype was recorded many times. The rearrangement uses TRBV2 and TRBJ1-6, with D unclear. V was cut by 5 bases and J by 0 bases, with 8 bases left in between. The CDR3 is 15 amino acids. Germline-derived CDR1 and CDR2 are SNHLY and FYNNEI. CDR3 sequence reads: CASSPTSSYNSPLHF. The CDR3 DNA follows: TGTGCCAGCAGTCCAACATCCTCCTATAATTCACCCCTCCACTTT.

This clonotype showed up many times. The rearrangement uses TRBV29-1 and TRBJ2-5; 12 nucleotides agree with TRBD2. The germline V gene encodes CDR1 SQVTM and CDR2 ANQGSEA. J was trimmed by 5 bases and V by 4 bases; bases with no gene match: 11. The length of the CDR3 is 16 residues. The CDR3 nucleotides read TGCAGCGTTGTTTGGCTAGCGGGGGGGCTCATTGAGACCCAGTACTTC. This codes for CSVVWLAGGLIETQYF.

The chain has TRBV20-1 and TRBJ1-1; a weak D match, TRBD1 (5 bases). Germline CDR1 DFQATT, CDR2 SNEGSKA (reference sequence). This CDR3 has 15 residues. V was pared by 0 bases and J by 2 bases, with 13 bases between. CDR3: CSARDHGAVNTEAFF. CDR3 coding DNA: TGCAGTGCTAGAGATCACGGGGCCGTAAACACTGAAGCTTTCTTT.

This clonotype was found many times. The chain is built from TRBV18 and TRBJ2-6; D may be TRBD2 (6 bases). Per the germline V gene, CDR1 is KGHSH and CDR2 is LQKENI. The ends were cut back, 4 bases at V and 1 base at J, with 11 bases in the middle. This CDR3 is 16 amino acids long. The DNA of the CDR3 is TGTGCCAGCTCACAAAATCGGGGGTCTGGGGCCAACGTCCTGACTTTC. Residues: CASSQNRGSGANVLTF.

This clonotype was counted many times. The rearrangement links TRBV6-5 to TRBJ2-3; 8 positions match TRBD1. Trimming took 2 bases from V and 0 from J; bases not matched to a gene: 10. CDR3 size: 18 residues. Germline assignment: CDR1 MNHEY and CDR2 SVGAGI. CDR3 sequence (DNA): TGTGCCAGCAGTTACCAAAAGCAGGGGGCCCTAAGCACAGATACGCAGTATTTT. Amino acid sequence: CASSYQKQGALSTDTQYF.

This clonotype was counted at least ten times. The chain has TRBV29-1 and TRBJ1-2, with D hard to call. V lost 1 base and J 8 bases, leaving 14 bases between the germline ends. CDR1 SQVTM and CDR2 ANQGSEA come from the germline V gene. CDR3 length: 13 residues. The CDR3 DNA is TGCAGCGTTGAAGGGCAACACCCGGGGGGCTACACCTTC. Protein: CSVEGQHPGGYTF. Using reference TRBV29-1 and TRBJ1-2 for the parts outside the CDR3, the full variable domain is SAVISQKPSRDICQRGTSLTIQCQVDSQVTMMFWYRQQPGQSLTLIATANQGSEATYESGFVIDKFPISRPNLTFSTLTVSNMSPEDSSIYLCSVEGQHPGGYTFGSGTRLTVV.

This clonotype was detected many times. The rearrangement links TRBV28 to TRBJ2-3; no clear D gene. The germline gives CDR1 MDHEN, CDR2 SYDVKM. The CDR3 is made up of 16 amino acids. Trimming removed 3 bases from V and 1 base from J, with 14 bases in between. CDR3 in DNA: TGTGCCAGCAGTTTGTTTTCCTCTTCGGGCACAGATACGCAGTATTTT. It encodes CASSLFSSSGTDTQYF.

V usage is TRBV12-5 and J usage is TRBJ1-2; maybe TRBD1 (5 bases). CDR1 is LGHNT, CDR2 FRNRAP, per germline. Trimming took off 0 bases at V and 8 bases at J, with 10 bases between the two ends. This CDR3 has 13 residues. The DNA of the CDR3 is TGTGCTAGTGGTTTGGTACGGAGGGACGGCTACACCTTC. Translated, it gives CASGLVRRDGYTF.

This clonotype came up many times. The chain carries TRBV11-2 and TRBJ2-3; 11 bases are shared with TRBD2. With 5 bases clipped from V and 5 bases from J, the junction kept 6 bases outside the gene matches. This CDR3 has 15 amino acids. Per the germline V gene, CDR1 is SGHAT and CDR2 is FQNNGV. The CDR3 sequence: CASSGTSGRGDTQYF. DNA of the CDR3: TGTGCCAGCAGCGGAACTAGCGGGAGAGGAGATACGCAGTATTTT.

This clonotype was detected only a few times. This chain joins TRBV30 and TRBJ1-1; no definite D call. Trimming took 5 bases from V and 2 from J, leaving 12 bases between them. CDR3 length equals 13 residues. Germline CDR1 is GTSNPN and CDR2 is SVGIG (reference sequence). For the CDR3, the DNA is TGTGCCTGGGGGGAGGACCTAAACACTGAAGCTTTCTTT. This codes for CAWGEDLNTEAFF.

Ten or more counts support this clonotype. The chain employs TRBV4-1 and TRBJ1-1; tentatively, D is TRBD1 (6 bases). Trimming left V 1 base short and J 8 bases short, with 11 bases between. The CDR3 runs to 13 residues. Germline V gene data show CDR1 as MGHRA and CDR2 as YSYEKL. The CDR3 loop is CASSQAGGLEAFF. The DNA for the CDR3 is TGCGCCAGCAGCCAAGCGGGGGGCTTGGAAGCTTTCTTT.

V and J are TRBV12-5 and TRBJ1-6; no reliable D call. Trimming shortened V by 7 bases and J by 2 bases, and 12 bases separated the two germline ends. There are 15 residues in the CDR3. Germline CDR1 reads LGHNT; CDR2 reads FRNRAP. For the CDR3, the DNA is TGTGCTAGTGCCCTGGGAGGAGCCTATAATTCACCCCTCCACTTT. Protein: CASALGGAYNSPLHF.

This clonotype was observed a few times. The chain joins TRBV13 to TRBJ2-3, with D possibly matching TRBD2 (6 bases). The CDR3 contains 16 residues. CDR1 and CDR2 from the germline V gene are PRHDT and FYEKMQ (reference sequence). V was shortened by 5 bases and J by 1 base, with 16 bases between the two germline ends. CDR3 DNA sequence: TGTGCCAGCAGCAGGAGGGGTGAATGGGGCACAGATACGCAGTATTTT. It is translated as CASSRRGEWGTDTQYF.

Notes on this clonotype: A read error may be the cause here, since a much bigger clone is one base away. The CDR3: CAISQGSTEAFF. In DNA form, the CDR3 reads TGTGCCATCAGTCAGGGGAGCACTGAAGCTTTCTTT. The rearrangement joins TRBV10-3 to TRBJ1-1; D possibly corresponds to TRBD1 (6 bases). Germline V gene sequence: CDR1 ENHRY, CDR2 SYGVKD. With 5 bases removed from V and 4 bases from J, the gap between germline ends came to 8 bases. The length of the CDR3 is 12 residues.

In this sample, this clonotype turned up many times. CDR3 bases: TGTGCCAGCAGTTTATCCCGGACTAGCGGGAGGGTTCACGAGCAGTACTTC. This encodes CASSLSRTSGRVHEQYF. The chain combines TRBV28 with TRBJ2-7; 15 positions agree with TRBD2. The length of the CDR3 is 17 residues. Losses at the gene ends were 1 base for V and 5 bases for J; bases not matched to a gene: 6. Germline V gives CDR1 MDHEN, CDR2 SYDVKM.

The chain employs TRBV29-1 and TRBJ2-7; D possibly corresponds to TRBD2 (6 bases). Germline CDR1 SQVTM, CDR2 ANQGSEA. The length of the CDR3 is 13 residues. The ends were cut back, 0 bases at V and 6 bases at J, with 12 bases in the middle. The CDR3 loop reads CSVEDGGGTEQYF. The CDR3 DNA follows: TGCAGCGTTGAAGATGGTGGGGGGACCGAGCAGTACTTC.

This clonotype appeared a few times. V is TRBV29-1 and J is TRBJ2-7; 14 bases line up with TRBD2. This CDR3 region has 15 residues. The J segment lost 7 bases and the V segment lost 4 bases, leaving 9 bases of the junction unmatched. Germline CDR1 is SQVTM and CDR2 is ANQGSEA. The CDR3 is CSVAQGLAGAREQYF. The CDR3 nucleotides are TGCAGCGTTGCCCAGGGACTAGCGGGAGCGAGGGAGCAGTACTTC.

This clonotype was recorded a few times. The chain has TRBV12-3 or TRBV12-4 and TRBJ2-7; either TRBD1 or TRBD2 may fit D (5 bases each). Trimming pared 5 bases from V and 2 bases from J, leaving 13 bases between. This CDR3 has 14 residues. This CDR3 is CASSARRGAYEQYF. DNA of the CDR3: TGTGCCAGCAGTGCCCGGAGAGGGGCCTACGAGCAGTACTTC.

This clonotype was seen many times. The CDR3 nucleotides read TGCAGCGTCCCGGGACAGGGACTCTATGGCTACACCTTC. As protein: CSVPGQGLYGYTF. The chain joins TRBV29-1 to TRBJ1-2, with 9 positions matching TRBD1. Unmatched junction bases numbered 6, after V lost 6 bases and J lost 4 bases. CDR1 is SQVTM, CDR2 ANQGSEA, per germline. The CDR3 covers 13 residues.

This clonotype was observed at least ten times. J is TRBJ2-2 and V is TRBV6-2 or TRBV6-3; no clear D gene. The V gene's germline CDR1 is MNHEY and CDR2 SVGEGT. Trimming left V 4 bases short and J 6 bases short, with 12 bases between. This CDR3 has 14 amino acids. CDR3 amino acids: CASSSLGSAGELFF. CDR3 bases: TGTGCCAGCAGTTCTCTAGGAAGCGCCGGGGAGCTGTTTTTT.

This clonotype occurred many times. The chain recombines TRBV6-5 with TRBJ1-1; D is undetermined. Trimming left V 0 bases short and J 5 bases short, with 16 bases between. The CDR3 totals 16 residues. Germline assignment: CDR1 MNHEY and CDR2 SVGAGI. DNA for the CDR3: TGTGCCAGCAGTTACTCTTTGGTCCTGGGCGCGACTGAAGCTTTCTTT. As protein: CASSYSLVLGATEAFF.

The V gene is TRBV12-3 or TRBV12-4, the J gene TRBJ2-2; no definite D call. The V and J ends lost 5 bases and 5 bases respectively, with 9 bases between them. This CDR3 comprises 13 residues. The CDR3 loop reads CASSPSWTGELFF. The CDR3 DNA is TGTGCCAGCAGTCCATCTTGGACCGGGGAGCTGTTTTTT.

The chain couples TRBV5-1 to TRBJ1-2; D ambiguous. Looked up from germline, CDR1 is SGHRS and CDR2 is YFSETQ. There are 13 residues in the CDR3. V dropped 0 bases and J dropped 8 bases, with 11 bases sitting between them. The CDR3 DNA sequence: TGCGCCAGCAGCTTGGAGGCCAACGGGGGCTACACCTTC. Its protein product is CASSLEANGGYTF.

This clonotype showed up many times. DNA of the CDR3: TGTGCCAGCAGTCTAGCGGCCCTCAATGAGCAGTTCTTC. It specifies CASSLAALNEQFF. The J gene is TRBJ2-1, the V gene TRBV11-2; 7 nucleotides agree with TRBD2. Trimming took 6 bases from V and 6 from J; bases not matched to a gene: 5. Germline CDR1 is SGHAT and CDR2 is FQNNGV. The CDR3 has 13 residues.

This clonotype was observed at least ten times. The chain recombines TRBV10-3 with TRBJ1-5; no reliable D call. The CDR3 length is 13 residues. The V gene lost 6 bases and the J gene lost 0 bases, with 6 bases spanning the gap. From germline, CDR1 is ENHRY and CDR2 SYGVKD. CDR3 loop: CAIREASNQPQHF. The CDR3 DNA reads TGTGCCATCAGGGAGGCTAGCAATCAGCCCCAGCATTTT.

The chain uses TRBV7-9 and TRBJ2-7; D not certain. This CDR3 region has 14 residues. Germline V gene sequence: CDR1 SEHNR, CDR2 FQNEAQ (reference sequence). The V and J ends lost 1 base and 1 base respectively, with 8 bases between them. The DNA of the CDR3 is TGTGCCAGCAGCTTAGGGCTCAGGTCCTACGAGCAGTACTTC. Residues: CASSLGLRSYEQYF.

The chain employs TRBV3-1 and TRBJ2-1; the match to TRBD1 covers 7 bases. V lost 4 bases and J lost 8; bases outside the gene matches: 8. CDR3 size: 14 residues. Germline values: CDR1 LGHDT, CDR2 YNNKEL (reference sequence). DNA for the CDR3: TGTGCCAGCAGCCCCCGACAGGGTACAGATGAGCAGTTCTTC. Protein: CASSPRQGTDEQFF.